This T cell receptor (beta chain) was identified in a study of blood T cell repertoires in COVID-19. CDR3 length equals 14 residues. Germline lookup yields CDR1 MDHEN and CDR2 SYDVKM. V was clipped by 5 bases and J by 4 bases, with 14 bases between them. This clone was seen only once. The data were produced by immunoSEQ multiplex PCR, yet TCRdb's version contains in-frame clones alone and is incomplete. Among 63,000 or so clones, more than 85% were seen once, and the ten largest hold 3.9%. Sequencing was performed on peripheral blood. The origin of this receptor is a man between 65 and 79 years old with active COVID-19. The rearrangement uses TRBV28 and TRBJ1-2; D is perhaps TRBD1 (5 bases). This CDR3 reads CASSPGGSGYGYTF. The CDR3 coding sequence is TGTGCCAGCAGTCCGGGGGGTTCCGGCTATGGCTACACCTTC.